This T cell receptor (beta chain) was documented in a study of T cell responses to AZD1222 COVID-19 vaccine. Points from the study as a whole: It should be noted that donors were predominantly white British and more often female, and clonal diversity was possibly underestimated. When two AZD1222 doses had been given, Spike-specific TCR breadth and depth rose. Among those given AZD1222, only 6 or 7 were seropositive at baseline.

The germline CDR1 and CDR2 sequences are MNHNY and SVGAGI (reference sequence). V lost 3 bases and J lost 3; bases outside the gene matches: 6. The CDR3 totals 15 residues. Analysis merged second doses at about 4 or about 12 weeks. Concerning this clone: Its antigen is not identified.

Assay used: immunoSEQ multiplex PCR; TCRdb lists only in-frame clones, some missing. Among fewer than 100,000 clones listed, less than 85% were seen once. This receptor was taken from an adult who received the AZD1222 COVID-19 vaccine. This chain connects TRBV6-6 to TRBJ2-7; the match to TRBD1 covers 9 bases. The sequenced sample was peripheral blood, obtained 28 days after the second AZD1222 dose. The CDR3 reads CASSYPGTGSYEQYF. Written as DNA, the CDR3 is TGTGCCAGCAGTTATCCCGGGACAGGGAGCTACGAGCAGTACTTC.